These 13 T cell receptor beta chains came from one sample sequenced in a study of OX40 agonist ivuxolimab in advanced cancers. The protocol was immunoSEQ multiplex PCR, while the TCRdb copy is restricted to in-frame clones and leaves out a portion. In the table there are approximately 65,000 clones, 89% of which are singletons. The material sequenced was CD4+ or CD8+ T cells sorted from blood, taken in a trial of the OX40 agonist ivuxolimab. The receptor source for this set is an adult with an advanced solid tumor such as melanoma, head and neck, liver or kidney cancer.

The chain uses TRBV5-6 and TRBJ2-7; TRBD2 is a possible D gene (5 bases). Germline loops: CDR1 SGHDT, CDR2 YYEEEE. With 0 bases removed from V and 7 bases from J, the gap between germline ends came to 11 bases. This CDR3 comprises 13 residues. This chain's CDR3 is CASSLGPAGEQYF. In nucleotides, the CDR3 is TGTGCCAGCAGCTTGGGACCCGCGGGTGAGCAGTACTTC.

This chain uses TRBV28 with TRBJ1-2, with 9 nucleotides matching TRBD1. This CDR3 spans 13 amino acids. The junction had 10 bases not matched to a gene; V was cut back by 10 bases and J by 7 bases. CDR1 is MDHEN and CDR2 is SYDVKM in the germline V gene. The CDR3 DNA reads TGTGCCACCCCTAGAGGGACAGGGTTTGGCTACACCTTC. Amino acid sequence: CATPRGTGFGYTF.

The V and J genes are TRBV5-1 and TRBJ1-3; a weak D match, TRBD1 (6 bases). Germline-derived CDR1 and CDR2 are SGHRS and YFSETQ. Trimming took off 0 bases at V and 3 bases at J, with 28 bases between the two ends. The CDR3 loop spans 21 amino acids. The CDR3 spells CASSLAATGRGTSGRGNTIYF. The CDR3 DNA follows: TGCGCCAGCAGCTTGGCGGCAACAGGGCGCGGGACTTCGGGCCGTGGAAACACCATATATTTT. Filled out from reference TRBV5-1 and TRBJ1-3, the complete variable domain reads KAGVTQTPRYLIKTRGQQVTLSCSPISGHRSVSWYQQTPGQGLQFLFEYFSETQRNKGNFPGRFSGRQFSNSRSEMNVSTLELGDSALYLCASSLAATGRGTSGRGNTIYFGEGSWLTVV.

This chain connects TRBV2 to TRBJ1-1, with D maybe TRBD1 (5 bases). V lost 8 bases and J 1 base, leaving 14 bases between the germline ends. This CDR3 has 14 residues. CDR1 SNHLY and CDR2 FYNNEI come from the germline V gene. CDR3 DNA: TGTGCCAGCTCCCTCGAACAGGAGAACACTGAAGCTTTCTTT. It codes for CASSLEQENTEAFF.

This clone was seen once. The J gene is TRBJ2-2, the V gene TRBV18, with a tentative D call TRBD1 (5 bases). V dropped 4 bases and J dropped 5 bases, with 11 bases sitting between them. CDR1 and CDR2 (germline): KGHSH, LQKENI. The CDR3 totals 14 residues. As DNA, the CDR3 is TGTGCCAGCTCACGTTCGAAGGGGACCGGGGAGCTGTTTTTT. Its translation is CASSRSKGTGELFF.

This sequence joins TRBV13 and TRBJ1-4; D might be TRBD1 (5 bases). The CDR3 is 14 residues long. From germline, CDR1 is PRHDT and CDR2 FYEKMQ (reference sequence). The V end lost 2 bases, the J end lost 3 bases, and 7 bases lay between the germline ends. The CDR3 loop is CASSLQGPNEKLFF. The CDR3 DNA is TGTGCCAGCAGCTTACAGGGCCCTAATGAAAAACTGTTTTTT. Based on the CDR3 plus reference TRBV13 and TRBJ1-4, the full variable domain is AAGVIQSPRHLIKEKRETATLKCYPIPRHDTVYWYQQGPGQDPQFLISFYEKMQSDKGSIPDRFSAQQFSDYHSELNMSSLELGDSALYFCASSLQGPNEKLFFGSGTQLSVL.

The chain has TRBV4-2 and TRBJ1-3, with D tentatively TRBD1 (5 bases). There are 18 residues in the CDR3. The V and J ends lost 1 base and 4 bases respectively, with 20 bases between them. The V gene's germline CDR1 is LGHNA and CDR2 YNFKEQ. In DNA form, the CDR3 reads TGTGCCAGCAGCCAAGTGGGGTCGGGGGGAGGTTTAGGAAACACCATATATTTT. Amino acids: CASSQVGSGGGLGNTIYF.

The rearrangement uses TRBV5-1 and TRBJ2-5; D not certain. CDR3 length equals 15 residues. Germline CDR1 is SGHRS and CDR2 is YFSETQ. Trimming left V 2 bases short and J 2 bases short, with 13 bases between. Here the CDR3 reads CASSFIGGSQETQYF. Written as DNA, the CDR3 is TGCGCCAGCAGCTTTATTGGCGGATCACAAGAGACCCAGTACTTC.

J is TRBJ2-3 and V is TRBV6-6, with TRBD2 matching 8 bases. In germline, CDR1 is MNHNY, CDR2 SVGAGI (reference sequence). The ends lost 4 bases at V and 7 bases at J; junction bases unmatched: 10. The CDR3 length is 15 residues. CDR3 sequence: CASSSPGLGWYTQYF. In DNA, the CDR3 is TGTGCCAGCAGTTCTCCGGGACTAGGCTGGTATACGCAGTATTTT.

In nucleotides, the CDR3 is TGTGCCAGCAGCTTAGCCGGCCTCAGGGGGCCAGGCTACACCTTC. Translating it yields CASSLAGLRGPGYTF. The chain employs TRBV7-8 and TRBJ1-2; 8 bases match TRBD1. V lost 0 bases to trimming and J lost 8 bases; unmatched junction nucleotides: 8. CDR1 and CDR2 from the germline V gene are SGHVS and FQNEAQ. The CDR3 is 15 amino acids.

In nucleotides, the CDR3 is TGTGCCAGCAGCCCAGAGGCCGGCTACAATGAGCAGTTCTTC. Encoded protein: CASSPEAGYNEQFF. The rearrangement links TRBV11-3 to TRBJ2-1, with D hard to call. Trimming removed 5 bases from V and 3 bases from J, with 11 bases in between. From germline, CDR1 is SGHNT and CDR2 YENEEA. The CDR3 is 14 residues long.

V gene TRBV11-2 combines with J gene TRBJ2-2; possibly TRBD2 for D (5 bases). The germline gives CDR1 SGHAT, CDR2 FQNNGV. The germline V and J ends were trimmed by 3 bases and 8 bases, with 16 bases remaining between them. This CDR3 spans 15 amino acids. Here the CDR3 DNA reads TGTGCCAGCAGCTTGTCGGACTTACGACTTGGGGAGCTGTTTTTT. Translated, it gives CASSLSDLRLGELFF.

V and J are TRBV6-7 and TRBJ2-2; tentative D call: TRBD1 (6 bases). TRBV6-7 is sorted into the ORF group, with uncertain function. The CDR3 sequence is 15 residues long. With 5 bases removed from V and 0 bases from J, the gap between germline ends came to 10 bases. Here the CDR3 DNA reads TGTGCCAGCAGTAAAGGGACAACGAACACCGGGGAGCTGTTTTTT. Translation: CASSKGTTNTGELFF.